What follows describes a single TCR beta chain. What it recognizes is unknown. From RNA transcripts, TCR beta CDR3 regions were amplified. Primed by the HTBI set, a first-round RT-PCR was run on the TCR CDR3. MiXCR, applied by TCRdb to the multiplex PCR reads, yields one record per CDR3 protein. The data show 600,000 or so distinct CDR3 sequences, around 15% seen once. The data are from a study of T cells in Graves' hyperthyroidism and ophthalmopathy. As for the study in general: Specimen type is peripheral blood, collected at initial diagnosis prior to any treatment. Study conclusions and caveats: Blood also held most thyroid clonotypes expanded beyond 0.001.

Clinical symptoms, serum thyroxine and TRAb, thyroid ultrasound and orbital computed tomography were used for the diagnoses. CDR3 length: 14 residues. Trimming cost V 5 bases and J 2 bases; bases outside gene matches: 4. This receptor was identified in a woman aged 30 to 39 with Graves' hyperthyroidism. V gene TRBV12-3 or TRBV12-4 combines with J gene TRBJ2-3, with 7 bases lining up with TRBD1. The sample taken for sequencing was blood. Here the CDR3 reads CASSRDSHTDTQYF. DNA for the CDR3: TGTGCCAGCAGTAGGGACAGCCACACAGATACGCAGTATTTT.